The rows below give T cell receptor beta chains drawn from one sample of a study of OX40 agonist ivuxolimab in advanced cancers. This table comes from immunoSEQ multiplex PCR, and its TCRdb copy is limited to in-frame clones, with some not included. The data show 60,000 to 70,000 clones, with roughly 80% seen just once and more than 1% held by the top ten. Material: CD4+ or CD8+ T cells sorted from blood, obtained in a trial of the OX40 agonist ivuxolimab. The receptors originated from an adult with an advanced solid tumor such as melanoma, head and neck, liver or kidney cancer. CDR3s include the opening cysteine and the closing phenylalanine or tryptophan. D genes are given only for firm matches. Part of the rows lack a size; the others show once, few, many or a class for expanded clones.

TRBV19,TRBD1,few,TRBJ1-1,TGTGCCAGTACCCTCAGACAGGGGTCTGAAGCTTTCTTT,CASTLRQGSEAFF
TRBV2,-,-,TRBJ1-2,TGTGCCAGCAGTGAAGGTACGGGAAGGGACTATGGCTACACCTTC,CASSEGTGRDYGYTF
TRBV5-4,-,-,TRBJ2-3,TGTGCCAGCAGTTCTACCGGGACTGGGGTTGATACGCAGTATTTT,CASSSTGTGVDTQYF
TRBV19,-,-,TRBJ1-4,TGTGCCAGTAGTATAGTTCGACAGGCTGAAAAACTGTTTTTT,CASSIVRQAEKLFF
TRBV18,-,-,TRBJ1-4,TGTGCCAGCTCACCGGGGGCAACTAATGAAAAACTGTTTTTT,CASSPGATNEKLFF
TRBV5-8,TRBD1,-,TRBJ1-5,TGTGCCAGCAGCCAGGGACAGGGGGGACAGCCCCAGCATTTT,CASSQGQGGQPQHF
TRBV6-8,-,once,TRBJ2-7,TGTGCCAGCAGACCCGGACAGCCAACGAATTCCTACGAGCAGTACTTC,CASRPGQPTNSYEQYF
TRBV6-1,-,medium-sized,TRBJ1-1,TGTGCCAGCAGCAGGACACAGAACACTGAAGCTTTCTTT,CASSRTQNTEAFF
TRBV10-3,TRBD1,-,TRBJ2-7,TGTGCCATCAGCCAGACAGGGGAAGGCTACGAGCAGTACTTC,CAISQTGEGYEQYF
TRBV18,TRBD1,-,TRBJ1-4,TGTGCCAGCTCGACAGGGTTTAATGAAAAACTGTTTTTT,CASSTGFNEKLFF
TRBV6-1,-,-,TRBJ2-2,TGTGCCAGCAGCGGCAGCAACACCGGGGAGCTGTTTTTT,CASSGSNTGELFF
TRBV6-6,TRBD1,few,TRBJ1-2,TGTGCCAGCAGTCGGACAGGGGGACGTGGCTACACCTTC,CASSRTGGRGYTF
TRBV9,-,few,TRBJ1-6,TGTGCCAGCAGCGTAGAACTGTCCTCACCCCTCCACTTT,CASSVELSSPLHF
TRBV2,-,few,TRBJ1-5,TGTGCCAGCAGTGTTGCGGAGGCCCAAAATCAGCCCCAGCATTTT,CASSVAEAQNQPQHF
TRBV6-5,TRBD1,-,TRBJ2-5,TGTGCCAGCAGCCCGACAGGGCGTCTGCAAGAGACCCAGTACTTC,CASSPTGRLQETQYF
TRBV2,TRBD2,-,TRBJ2-5,TGTGCCAGCAGGGACGGACTAGCGGAAGAGACCCAGTACTTC,CASRDGLAEETQYF
TRBV6-5,-,-,TRBJ1-4,TGTGCCAGCAGAAATGACCGAATGAAGGACGAAAAACTGTTTTTT,CASRNDRMKDEKLFF
TRBV21-1,-,few,TRBJ2-7,TGTGCCAGCAGCAATGGGTTAGTCGACGAGCAGTACTTC,CASSNGLVDEQYF
TRBV10-2,-,-,TRBJ1-6,TGCGCCAGCAGTGAGAGTACGAATTCACCCCTCCACTTT,CASSESTNSPLHF
TRBV7-2,TRBD1,few,TRBJ1-4,TGTGCCAGCAGCCGGGACAGGGGGAATGAAAAACTGTTTTTT,CASSRDRGNEKLFF
TRBV5-5,TRBD2,-,TRBJ2-7,TGTGCCAGCAGCGGTACTAGCGGCTCCTACGAGCAGTACTTC,CASSGTSGSYEQYF
TRBV11-2,TRBD1,-,TRBJ1-1,TGTGCCAGCAGCATCCGACAGGGCGTGAACACTGAAGCTTTCTTT,CASSIRQGVNTEAFF
TRBV7-9,TRBD1,once,TRBJ2-7,TGTGCCAGCGGACAGGACCCCTCCTACGAGCAGTACTTC,CASGQDPSYEQYF
TRBV4-3,-,-,TRBJ2-2,TGCGCCAGCAGCCAAGGGGCGGGGGCGAGCACCGGGGAGCTGTTTTTT,CASSQGAGASTGELFF
TRBV5-1,-,once,TRBJ2-7,TGCGCCAGCAGCTTGCGTTTAGGGAGTCTGGCCTCCGAGCAGTACTTC,CASSLRLGSLASEQYF
TRBV18,-,-,TRBJ1-4,TGTGCCAGCTCAGGAACAGGGTTGACTAATGAAAAACTGTTTTTT,CASSGTGLTNEKLFF
TRBV12-5,-,once,TRBJ1-5,TGTGCTAGTGGTTTGACTCCAGGGCAGCCCCAGCATTTT,CASGLTPGQPQHF
TRBV7-8,TRBD1,-,TRBJ1-1,TGTGCCAGCAGCGTACGGACAGGGCGGAACTTCTTT,CASSVRTGRNFF
TRBV5-6,TRBD2,once,TRBJ2-2,TGTGCCAGCAGCTATGGACTAGCCAACACCGGGGAGCTGTTTTTT,CASSYGLANTGELFF
TRBV5-1,-,-,TRBJ2-7,TGCGCCAGCAGCTTGGATAGGGGGATGAGGTACTTC,CASSLDRGMRYF
TRBV30,-,-,TRBJ2-7,TGTGCCTGGAGTGTACGCCAAGGACGGGAGCAGTACTTC,CAWSVRQGREQYF
TRBV7-3,TRBD1,-,TRBJ1-1,TGTGCCAGCAGCTTAACCAGGGGGCTGAACACTGAAGCTTTCTTT,CASSLTRGLNTEAFF
TRBV19,-,-,TRBJ1-2,TGTGCCAGTAGTATAGCACAGGGTGCTAACTATGGCTACACCTTC,CASSIAQGANYGYTF
TRBV6-4,-,few,TRBJ2-7,TGTGCCAGCAGTGACGAATTGGCATCAGGGGAGCAGTACTTC,CASSDELASGEQYF
TRBV4-2,-,-,TRBJ2-1,TGTGCCAGCAGCCAAGAGTTTAACCCGGGACACCGGACCAGGAGCTCCTACAATGAGCAGTTCTTC,CASSQEFNPGHRTRSSYNEQFF
TRBV18,-,-,TRBJ1-2,TGTGCCAGCTCACCACGTTTGCCTCGTAACTATGGCTACACCTTC,CASSPRLPRNYGYTF
TRBV7-2,TRBD2,-,TRBJ2-7,TGTGCCAGCAGCTCTAGGGAGGGGAACGAGCAGTACTTC,CASSSREGNEQYF
TRBV20-1,-,-,TRBJ1-1,TGCAGTGCTAGGGGGAATTATGAAGCTTTCTTT,CSARGNYEAFF
TRBV28,-,once,TRBJ2-2,TGTGCCAGCAGTTTAGTATCGTTTTCCGGGGAGCTGTTTTTT,CASSLVSFSGELFF
TRBV7-8,-,-,TRBJ1-3,TGTGCCAGCAGCCAGACAGAAAGAAACACCATATATTTT,CASSQTERNTIYF
TRBV6-4,-,few,TRBJ2-1,TGTGCCAGCAGTGACCGTTATGGCCCCTACAATGAGCAGTTCTTC,CASSDRYGPYNEQFF
TRBV6-6,TRBD2,few,TRBJ2-3,TGTGCCAGCAAAAGCCCCGGGACTAGCGGGGGGGGTACGCAGTATTTT,CASKSPGTSGGGTQYF